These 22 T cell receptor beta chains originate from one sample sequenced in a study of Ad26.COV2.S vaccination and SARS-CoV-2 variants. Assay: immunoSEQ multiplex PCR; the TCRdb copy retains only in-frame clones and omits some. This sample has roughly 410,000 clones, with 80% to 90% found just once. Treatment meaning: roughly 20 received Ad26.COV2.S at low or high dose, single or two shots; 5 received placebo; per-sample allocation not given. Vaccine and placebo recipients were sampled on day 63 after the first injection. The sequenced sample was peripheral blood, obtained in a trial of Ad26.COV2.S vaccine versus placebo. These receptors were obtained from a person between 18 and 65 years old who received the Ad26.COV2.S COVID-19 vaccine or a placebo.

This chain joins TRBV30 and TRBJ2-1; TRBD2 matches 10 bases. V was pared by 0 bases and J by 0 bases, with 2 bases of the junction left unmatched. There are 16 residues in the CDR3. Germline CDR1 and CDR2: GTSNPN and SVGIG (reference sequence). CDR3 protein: CAWSVRLAGSYNEQFF. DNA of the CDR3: TGTGCCTGGAGTGTACGACTAGCGGGCTCCTACAATGAGCAGTTCTTC.

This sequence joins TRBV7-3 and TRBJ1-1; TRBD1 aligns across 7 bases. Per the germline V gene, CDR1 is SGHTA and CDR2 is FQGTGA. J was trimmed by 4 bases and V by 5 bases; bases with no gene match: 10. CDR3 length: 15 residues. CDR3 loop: CASSLGQLSLTEAFF. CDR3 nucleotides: TGTGCCAGCAGCCTGGGACAGCTATCTCTCACTGAAGCTTTCTTT.

CDR3 sequence reads: CASRDTVWAGTGNTIYF. Here the CDR3 DNA reads TGTGCCAGCAGGGACACCGTATGGGCAGGGACTGGAAACACCATATATTTT. V is TRBV2 and J is TRBJ1-3; tentative D call: TRBD1 (5 bases). This CDR3 is 17 amino acids long. In germline, CDR1 is SNHLY, CDR2 FYNNEI. The V and J ends lost 6 bases and 2 bases respectively, with 20 bases between them.

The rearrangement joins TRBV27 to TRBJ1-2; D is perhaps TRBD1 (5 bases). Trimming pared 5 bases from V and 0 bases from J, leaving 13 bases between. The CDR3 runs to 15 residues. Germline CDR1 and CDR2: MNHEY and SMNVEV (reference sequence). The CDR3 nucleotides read TGTGCCAGCAGTGGGGCGGCTACGACTAACTATGGCTACACCTTC. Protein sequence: CASSGAATTNYGYTF.

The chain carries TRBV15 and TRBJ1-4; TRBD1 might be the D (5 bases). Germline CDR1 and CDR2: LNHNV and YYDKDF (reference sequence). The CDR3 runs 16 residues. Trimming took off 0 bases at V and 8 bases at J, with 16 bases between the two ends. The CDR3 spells CATSRDRKGQSEKLFF. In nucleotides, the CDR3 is TGTGCCACCAGCAGAGACCGTAAGGGGCAAAGCGAAAAACTGTTTTTT. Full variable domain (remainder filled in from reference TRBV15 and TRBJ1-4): DAMVIQNPRYQVTQFGKPVTLSCSQTLNHNVMYWYQQKSSQAPKLLFHYYDKDFNNEADTPDNFQSRRPNTSFCFLDIRSPGLGDTAMYLCATSRDRKGQSEKLFFGSGTQLSVL.

CDR3 sequence (DNA): TGCAGTGCGGTACAGGGGTATGGCTACACCTTC. It yields the protein CSAVQGYGYTF. The V and J genes are TRBV20-1 and TRBJ1-2, with 7 bases aligning to TRBD1. The junction had 3 bases not matched to a gene; V was cut back by 6 bases and J by 5 bases. The CDR3 is 11 amino acids. Germline lookup yields CDR1 DFQATT and CDR2 SNEGSKA (reference sequence).

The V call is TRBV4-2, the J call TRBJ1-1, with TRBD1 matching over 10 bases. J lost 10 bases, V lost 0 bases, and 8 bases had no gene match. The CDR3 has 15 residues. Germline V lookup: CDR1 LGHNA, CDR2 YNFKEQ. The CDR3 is CASSQDTGQGSGAFF. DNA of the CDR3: TGTGCCAGCAGCCAAGATACGGGACAGGGGTCCGGAGCTTTCTTT.

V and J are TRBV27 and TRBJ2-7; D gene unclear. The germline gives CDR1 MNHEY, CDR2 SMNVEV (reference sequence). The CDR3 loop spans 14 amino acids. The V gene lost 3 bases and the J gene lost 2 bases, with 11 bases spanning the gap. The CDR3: CASSFGTLAYEQYF. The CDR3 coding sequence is TGTGCCAGCAGTTTCGGTACCCTGGCCTACGAGCAGTACTTC.

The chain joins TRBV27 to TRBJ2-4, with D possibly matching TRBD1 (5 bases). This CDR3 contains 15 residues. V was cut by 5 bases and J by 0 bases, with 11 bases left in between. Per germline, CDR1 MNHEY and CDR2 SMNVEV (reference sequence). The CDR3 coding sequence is TGTGCCAGCAGTGACCCCAGGGTAGCCAAAAACATTCAGTACTTC. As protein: CASSDPRVAKNIQYF.

DNA for the CDR3: TGTGCCACCAGCAGATTGACAGGGAGGGGAGCTGAAGCTTTCTTT. It specifies CATSRLTGRGAEAFF. The chain couples TRBV15 to TRBJ1-1; 7 nucleotides agree with TRBD1. This CDR3 has 15 amino acids. Trimming at V came to 2 bases and at J to 6 bases, leaving 9 bases not matched to a gene. CDR1 is LNHNV, CDR2 YYDKDF, per germline (reference sequence).

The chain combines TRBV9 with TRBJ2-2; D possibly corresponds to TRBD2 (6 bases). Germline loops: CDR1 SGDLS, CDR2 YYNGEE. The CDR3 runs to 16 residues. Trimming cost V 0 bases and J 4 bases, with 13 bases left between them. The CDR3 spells CASSVVGGMPTGELFF. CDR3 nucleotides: TGTGCCAGCAGCGTAGTAGGCGGGATGCCCACCGGGGAGCTGTTTTTT.

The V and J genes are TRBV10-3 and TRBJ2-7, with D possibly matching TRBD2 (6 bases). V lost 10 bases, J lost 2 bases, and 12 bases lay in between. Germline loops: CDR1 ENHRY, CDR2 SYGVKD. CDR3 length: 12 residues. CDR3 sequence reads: CATGEEPYEQYF. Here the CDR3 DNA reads TGTGCCACCGGGGAGGAACCCTACGAGCAGTACTTC.

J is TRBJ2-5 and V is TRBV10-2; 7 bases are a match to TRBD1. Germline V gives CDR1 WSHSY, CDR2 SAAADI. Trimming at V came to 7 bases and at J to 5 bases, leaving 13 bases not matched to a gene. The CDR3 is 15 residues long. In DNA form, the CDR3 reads TGCGCCAGCATGATCAACAGGGGATACGGGGAGACCCAGTACTTC. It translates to CASMINRGYGETQYF.

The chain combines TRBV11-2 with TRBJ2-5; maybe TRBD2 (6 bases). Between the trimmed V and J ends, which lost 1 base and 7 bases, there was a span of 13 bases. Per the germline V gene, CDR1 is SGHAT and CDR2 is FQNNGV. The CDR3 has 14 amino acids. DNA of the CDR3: TGTGCCAGCAGCTTAGTTCTCTCCGGGGGGACCCAGTACTTC. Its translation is CASSLVLSGGTQYF. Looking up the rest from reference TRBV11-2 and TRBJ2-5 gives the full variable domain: EAGVAQSPRYKIIEKRQSVAFWCNPISGHATLYWYQQILGQGPKLLIQFQNNGVVDDSQLPKDRFSAERLKGVDSTLKIQPAKLEDSAVYLCASSLVLSGGTQYFGPGTRLLVL.

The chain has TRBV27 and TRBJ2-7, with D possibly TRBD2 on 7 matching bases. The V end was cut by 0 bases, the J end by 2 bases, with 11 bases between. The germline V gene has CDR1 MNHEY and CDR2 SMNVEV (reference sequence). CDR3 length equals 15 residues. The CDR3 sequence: CASSLSGGATYEQYF. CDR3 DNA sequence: TGTGCCAGCAGTTTATCGGGGGGGGCTACCTACGAGCAGTACTTC.

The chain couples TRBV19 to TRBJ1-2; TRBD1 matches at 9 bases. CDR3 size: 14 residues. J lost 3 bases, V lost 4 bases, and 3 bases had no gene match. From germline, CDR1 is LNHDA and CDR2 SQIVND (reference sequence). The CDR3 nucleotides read TGTGCCAGTAGTACCGGGACAGGGTACTATGGCTACACCTTC. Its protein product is CASSTGTGYYGYTF.

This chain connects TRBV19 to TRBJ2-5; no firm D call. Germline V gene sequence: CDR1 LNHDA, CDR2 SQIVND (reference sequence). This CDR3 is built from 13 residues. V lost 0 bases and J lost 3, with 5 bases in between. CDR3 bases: TGTGCCAGTAGTATAGATGCGGAAGAGACCCAGTACTTC. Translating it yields CASSIDAEETQYF.

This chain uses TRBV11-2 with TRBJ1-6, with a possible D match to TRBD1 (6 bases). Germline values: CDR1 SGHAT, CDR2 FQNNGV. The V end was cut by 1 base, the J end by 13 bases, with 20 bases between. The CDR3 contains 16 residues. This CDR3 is CASSLVPTGPIPPLHF. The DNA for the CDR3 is TGTGCCAGCAGCTTAGTACCTACAGGGCCCATTCCCCCCCTCCACTTT.

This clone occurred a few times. DNA of the CDR3: TGTGCCAGTAGTTACGGACAGGGGACCTACGAGCAGTACTTC. Protein sequence: CASSYGQGTYEQYF. V is TRBV19 and J is TRBJ2-7; 9 positions match TRBD1. Germline CDR1 and CDR2: LNHDA and SQIVND (reference sequence). The CDR3 is 14 residues long. The trim removed 5 bases at V and 2 bases at J, leaving 4 bases unmatched.

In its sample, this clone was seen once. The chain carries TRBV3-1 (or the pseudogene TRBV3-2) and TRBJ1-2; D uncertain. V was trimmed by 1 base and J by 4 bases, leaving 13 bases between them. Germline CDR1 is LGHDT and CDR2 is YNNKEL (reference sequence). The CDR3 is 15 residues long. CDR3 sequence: CASSQVGASLYGYTF. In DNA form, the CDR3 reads TGTGCCAGCAGCCAAGTAGGCGCCAGTCTCTATGGCTACACCTTC.

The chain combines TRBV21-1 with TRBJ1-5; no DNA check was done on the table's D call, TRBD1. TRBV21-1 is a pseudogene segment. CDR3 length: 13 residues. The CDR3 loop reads CASSKENIQPQHF. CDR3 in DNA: TGTGCCAGCAGCAAAGAGAACATCCAGCCCCAGCATTTT.

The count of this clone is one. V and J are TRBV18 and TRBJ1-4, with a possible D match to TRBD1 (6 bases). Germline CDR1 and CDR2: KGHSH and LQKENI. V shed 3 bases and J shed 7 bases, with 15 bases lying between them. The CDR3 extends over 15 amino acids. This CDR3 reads CASSPINRASEKLFF. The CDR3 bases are TGTGCCAGCTCACCTATAAACAGGGCTAGTGAAAAACTGTTTTTT.